The rows below give T cell receptor beta chains drawn from one sample of a study of cytotoxic CD8 clonotypes in ibrutinib-treated CLL. Here immunoSEQ multiplex PCR was the method, and the copy in TCRdb shows in-frame clones only, minus some. The table has more than 85,000 clones, more than 75% seen once; the top ten hold approximately 30%. Sequenced here: PBMCs, sampled after 12 months of ibrutinib treatment. Receptor source: a human donor with chronic lymphocytic leukemia. The CDR3 runs from the conserved cysteine through the conserved F or W. D genes are given only for firm matches. Where a row states a size, it is once, few, many or the class of an expanded clone; other rows omit it.

>TRBD1|TRBV18|TRBJ2-7|14|NA
CASSPGTGEGEQYF
TGTGCCAGCTCACCTGGGACAGGGGAGGGCGAGCAGTACTTC
>NA|TRBV5-4|TRBJ2-1|15|NA
CASSLYASSYNEQFF
TGTGCCAGCAGCTTGTACGCGAGCTCCTACAATGAGCAGTTCTTC
>NA|TRBV27|TRBJ1-6|15|NA
CASRRQVPYNSPLHF
TGTGCCAGCCGACGACAGGTCCCCTATAATTCACCCCTCCACTTT
>NA|TRBV28|TRBJ2-6|16|few
CASSLGGSSGANVLTF
TGTGCCAGCAGTTTAGGGGGTAGCTCTGGGGCCAACGTCCTGACTTTC
>NA|TRBV11-3|TRBJ1-1|12|NA
CASSAVRTEAFF
TGTGCCAGCAGCGCAGTAAGGACTGAAGCTTTCTTT
>NA|TRBV30|TRBJ2-3|14|once
CAWKPGRDTDTQYF
TGTGCCTGGAAACCAGGGCGGGACACAGATACGCAGTATTTT
>NA|TRBV7-9|TRBJ2-5|11|NA
CASSRQETQYF
TGTGCCAGCAGCCGGCAAGAGACCCAGTACTTC
>NA|TRBV11-3|TRBJ2-7|11|NA
CASSSGYEQYF
TGTGCCAGCAGCTCCGGCTACGAGCAGTACTTC
>TRBD1|TRBV5-1|TRBJ2-5|14|NA
CASKGTGGQETQYF
TGCGCCAGCAAGGGCACAGGGGGCCAAGAGACCCAGTACTTC
>TRBD1|TRBV27|TRBJ2-3|14|NA
CASRPDRATDTQYF
TGTGCCAGCAGGCCTGACAGGGCAACAGATACGCAGTATTTT
>TRBD2|TRBV5-1|TRBJ2-3|17|few
CASSLEGAGGRTDTQYF
TGCGCCAGCAGCTTGGAAGGAGCGGGGGGGCGGACAGATACGCAGTATTTT
>NA|TRBV7-3|TRBJ1-1|13|NA
CASSLTVNTEAFF
TGTGCCAGCAGCTTAACTGTGAACACTGAAGCTTTCTTT
>NA|TRBV1|TRBJ2-5|16|NA
CTSSQLGRQPQETQYF
TGCACCAGCAGCCAATTGGGGAGACAGCCCCAAGAGACCCAGTACTTC
>NA|TRBV7-2|TRBJ2-2|15|NA
CASSLAASLAGELFF
TGTGCCAGCAGCTTAGCAGCCTCTTTGGCCGGGGAGCTGTTTTTT
>NA|TRBV5-1|TRBJ1-1|13|NA
CASSSDRSTQAFF
TGCGCCAGCAGTTCCGACAGGAGCACCCAAGCTTTCTTT
>TRBD1|TRBV12-5|TRBJ2-6|18|once
CASGLAEGTGNGANVLTF
TGTGCTAGTGGTTTGGCCGAGGGGACAGGGAATGGGGCCAACGTCCTGACTTTC
>TRBD1|TRBV4-1|TRBJ1-2|15|NA
CASSQGGTGDGGYTF
TGCGCCAGCAGCCAAGGTGGGACAGGGGACGGCGGCTACACCTTC
>NA|TRBV12-5|TRBJ2-1|13|NA
CASGLFPRNEQFF
TGTGCTAGTGGTTTGTTCCCTCGCAATGAGCAGTTCTTC
>TRBD1|TRBV4-2|TRBJ2-7|14|NA
CASSQGDSTYEQYF
TGTGCCAGCAGCCAAGGGGACAGTACCTACGAGCAGTACTTC
>TRBD1|TRBV10-1|TRBJ2-3|14|once
CAIQTGAHTDTQYF
TGCGCCATTCAGACAGGGGCTCACACAGATACGCAGTATTTT
>TRBD2|TRBV30|TRBJ2-5|13|NA
CAFDGGFVETQYF
TGTGCCTTCGACGGGGGGTTTGTGGAGACCCAGTACTTC
>NA|TRBV28|TRBJ2-2|14|few
CASITGPNTGELFF
TGTGCCAGCATAACCGGGCCGAACACCGGGGAGCTGTTTTTT
>TRBD2|TRBV7-2|TRBJ2-7|16|NA
CASSSLSGGTSYEQYF
TGTGCCAGCAGCTCCCTTAGCGGGGGGACCTCCTACGAGCAGTACTTC
>TRBD1|TRBV30|TRBJ1-2|12|NA
CACRTGGYGYTF
TGTGCCTGTAGGACAGGGGGTTATGGCTACACCTTC
>NA|TRBV6-6|TRBJ1-5|14|NA
CASSSSMVGQPQHF
TGTGCCAGCAGTTCCTCCATGGTAGGACAGCCCCAGCATTTT
>TRBD1|TRBV15|TRBJ2-7|15|NA
CATSRGTGGAREQYF
TGTGCCACCAGCAGAGGGACAGGGGGCGCGAGGGAGCAGTACTTC
>TRBD1|TRBV12-5|TRBJ2-5|15|NA
CASGLSGQLRETQYF
TGTGCTAGTGGTTTATCGGGACAGCTCAGGGAGACCCAGTACTTC
>NA|TRBV20-1|TRBJ1-1|11|NA
CSARANTEAFF
TGCAGTGCTAGAGCCAACACTGAAGCTTTCTTT
>NA|TRBV14|TRBJ2-3|15|NA
CASSQDRTSTDTQYF
TGTGCCAGCAGCCAAGATCGGACCAGCACAGATACGCAGTATTTT
>TRBD1|TRBV7-2|TRBJ1-5|15|few
CASSVDRGFYQPQHF
TGTGCCAGCAGCGTGGACAGGGGCTTTTATCAGCCCCAGCATTTT
>NA|TRBV18|TRBJ1-2|13|NA
CASSPAGDYGYTF
TGTGCCAGCTCACCAGCGGGGGATTATGGCTACACCTTC
>NA|TRBV30|TRBJ1-1|12|few
CAWSVQAKGAFF
TGTGCCTGGAGTGTGCAGGCCAAGGGAGCTTTCTTT
>NA|TRBV27|TRBJ2-7|14|NA
CASSLTRTGYEQYF
TGTGCCAGCAGTCTGACAAGGACCGGTTACGAGCAGTACTTC
>NA|TRBV28|TRBJ1-4|14|NA
CASSFSGNNEELFF
TGTGCCAGCAGTTTTTCGGGGAATAATGAGGAACTGTTTTTT
>NA|TRBV10-2|TRBJ2-6|17|NA
CASSPSRVVSGANVLTF
TGCGCCAGCAGTCCCTCTCGCGTGGTCTCTGGGGCCAACGTCCTGACTTTC
>NA|TRBV15|TRBJ2-7|12|NA
CATSLPSYEQYF
TGTGCCACCAGCCTTCCGTCCTACGAGCAGTACTTC
>NA|TRBV29-1|TRBJ2-5|10|NA
CSVERETQYF
TGCAGCGTTGAAAGGGAGACCCAGTACTTC
>TRBD1|TRBV4-1|TRBJ2-1|16|NA
CASSQMDRGQWNEQFF
TGCGCCAGCAGCCAGATGGACAGGGGGCAATGGAATGAGCAGTTCTTC
>NA|TRBV2|TRBJ1-2|13|NA
CASSEAPAYGYTF
TGTGCCAGCAGTGAAGCGCCGGCCTATGGCTACACCTTC
>TRBD1|TRBV18|TRBJ2-4|13|NA
CASARQGENIQYF
TGTGCCAGCGCCCGTCAGGGGGAAAACATTCAGTACTTC